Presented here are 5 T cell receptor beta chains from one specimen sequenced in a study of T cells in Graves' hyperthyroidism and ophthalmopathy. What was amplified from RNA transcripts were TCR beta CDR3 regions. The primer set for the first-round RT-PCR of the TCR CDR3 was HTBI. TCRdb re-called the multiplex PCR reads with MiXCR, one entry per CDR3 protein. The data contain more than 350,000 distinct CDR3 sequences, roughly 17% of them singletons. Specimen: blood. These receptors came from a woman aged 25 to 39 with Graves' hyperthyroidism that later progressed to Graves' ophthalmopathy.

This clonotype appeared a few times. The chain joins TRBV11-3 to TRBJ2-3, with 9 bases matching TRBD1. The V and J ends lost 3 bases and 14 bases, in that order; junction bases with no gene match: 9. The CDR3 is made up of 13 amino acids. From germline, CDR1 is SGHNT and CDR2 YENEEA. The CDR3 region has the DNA TGTGCCAGCAGCTTGGAGTCCGGGACAGGGAGGTATTTT. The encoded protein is CASSLESGTGRYF.

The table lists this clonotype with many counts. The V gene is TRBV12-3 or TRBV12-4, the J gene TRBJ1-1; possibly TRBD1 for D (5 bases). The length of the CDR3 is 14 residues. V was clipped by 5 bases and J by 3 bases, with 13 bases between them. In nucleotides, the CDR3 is TGTGCCAGCAGTCCCGGGAGGGGCGACACTGAAGCTTTCTTT. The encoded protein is CASSPGRGDTEAFF.

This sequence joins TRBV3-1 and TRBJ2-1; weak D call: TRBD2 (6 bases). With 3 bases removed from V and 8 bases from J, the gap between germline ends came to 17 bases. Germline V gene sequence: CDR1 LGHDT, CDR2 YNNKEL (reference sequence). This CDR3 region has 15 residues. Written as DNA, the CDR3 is TGTGCCAGCAGCCATACCGGGAGAGGGATGCATGAGCAGTTCTTC. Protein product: CASSHTGRGMHEQFF.

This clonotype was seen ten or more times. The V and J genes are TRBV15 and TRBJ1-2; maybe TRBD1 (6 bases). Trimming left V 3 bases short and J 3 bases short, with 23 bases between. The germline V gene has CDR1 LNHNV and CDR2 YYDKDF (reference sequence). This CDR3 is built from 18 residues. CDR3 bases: TGTGCCACCAGCAGTTACATCGGGGGGCGTTATTTGGACTATGGCTACACCTTC. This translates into CATSSYIGGRYLDYGYTF.

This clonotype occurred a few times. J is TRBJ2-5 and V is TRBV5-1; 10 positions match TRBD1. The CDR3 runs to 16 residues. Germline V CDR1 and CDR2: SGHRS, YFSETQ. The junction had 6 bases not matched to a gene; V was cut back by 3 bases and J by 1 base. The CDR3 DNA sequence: TGCGCCAGCAGCTGGGGGGACAGGGGAATCCAAGAGACCCAGTACTTC. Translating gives CASSWGDRGIQETQYF. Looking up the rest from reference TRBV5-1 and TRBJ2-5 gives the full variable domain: KAGVTQTPRYLIKTRGQQVTLSCSPISGHRSVSWYQQTPGQGLQFLFEYFSETQRNKGNFPGRFSGRQFSNSRSEMNVSTLELGDSALYLCASSWGDRGIQETQYFGPGTRLLVL.